This record looks at one TCR beta chain sequence and its context. Antigen: not known. This sample stems from a study of CD8+ T cells in alopecia areata. At the level of the study: By percentage of affected scalp area, the severity of treated patients was scored. Study-wide findings and caveats: Scalp lesions, especially in alopecia totalis/universalis, had higher clonality than normal scalp. The study found tofacitinib significantly decreased scalp clonality and expanded CD8+ clones among the top 100. One nonresponder makes the tie between baseline CD8+ expansion and response uncertain.

V was clipped by 1 base and J by 9 bases; unmatched bases: 14. This CDR3 spans 16 amino acids. CDR1 MGHDK and CDR2 SYGVNS come from the germline V gene. Treatment of the sample: oral pan-JAK inhibitor, 5-10 mg twice daily. Following RNA extraction, reverse transcription yielded cDNA that acted as the sequencing template. The assay was immunoSEQ multiplex PCR, and TCRdb's table has in-frame clones only and misses some. This sample has about 200,000 clones; just under 65% occur once, and the top ten carry 1.3%. The clonotype was recovered from a human donor with alopecia areata. The sample was CD4+ T cells sorted from blood, taken at approximately week 49, from a patient treated with tofacitinib. The genes are TRBV25-1 and TRBJ1-1; 7 positions match TRBD1. This CDR3 reads CASSESAPDRDRKAFF. DNA for the CDR3: TGTGCCAGCAGTGAATCCGCCCCCGACAGGGATCGAAAAGCTTTCTTT.